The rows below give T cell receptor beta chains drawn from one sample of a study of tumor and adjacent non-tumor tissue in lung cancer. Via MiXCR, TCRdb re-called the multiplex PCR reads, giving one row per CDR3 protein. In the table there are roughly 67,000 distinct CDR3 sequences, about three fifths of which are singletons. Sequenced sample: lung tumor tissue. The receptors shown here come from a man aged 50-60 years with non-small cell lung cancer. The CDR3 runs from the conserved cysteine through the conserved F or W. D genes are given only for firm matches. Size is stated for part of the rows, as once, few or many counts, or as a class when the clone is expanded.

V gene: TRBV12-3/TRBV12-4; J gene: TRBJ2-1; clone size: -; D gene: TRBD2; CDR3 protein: CACSFGGGYNELFF; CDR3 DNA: TGTGCCTGCAGTTTTGGGGGGGGGTACAATGAGCTGTTCTTC
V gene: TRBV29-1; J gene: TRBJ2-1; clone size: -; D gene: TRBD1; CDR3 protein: CTVMAGTEYNEQFF; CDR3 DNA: TGCACCGTTATGGCCGGGACAGAGTACAATGAGCAGTTCTTC
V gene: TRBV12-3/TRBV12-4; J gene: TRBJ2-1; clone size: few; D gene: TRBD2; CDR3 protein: CASSFGGEYNEQFF; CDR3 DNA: TGTGCCAGTAGTTTCGGGGGGGAGTACAATGAGCAGTTCTTT
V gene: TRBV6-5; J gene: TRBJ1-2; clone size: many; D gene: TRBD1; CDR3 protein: CASRKQGAYGYTF; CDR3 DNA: TGTGCCAGCAGAAAACAGGGGGCCTATGGCTACACCTTC
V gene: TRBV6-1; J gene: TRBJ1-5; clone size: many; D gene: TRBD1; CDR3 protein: CASSFTGANQPQHF; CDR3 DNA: TGTGCCAGCAGTTTTACAGGGGCGAATCAGCCCCAGCATTTT
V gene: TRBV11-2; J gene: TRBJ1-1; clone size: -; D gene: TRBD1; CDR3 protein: CDSSIQTGGWDTEAFF; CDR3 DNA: TGTGACAGCAGCATTCAGACAGGGGGCTGGGACACTGAAGCTTTCTTT
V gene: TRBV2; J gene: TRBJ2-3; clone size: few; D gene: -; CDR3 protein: CVSTYGGPTSTDTQYF; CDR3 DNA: TGTGTCAGCACCTACGGGGGACCCACCAGCACAGATACGCAGTATTTT
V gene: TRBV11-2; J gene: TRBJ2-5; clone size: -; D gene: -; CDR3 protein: CASSSTWRVAETQYF; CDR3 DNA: TGTGCCAGTAGCTCCACTTGGCGGGTAGCAGAGACCCAGTACTTC
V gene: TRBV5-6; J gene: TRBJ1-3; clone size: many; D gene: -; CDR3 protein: CASSSYRDSGNTIYF; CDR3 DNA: TGTGCCAGCAGCTCCTACCGGGACTCTGGAAACACCATATATTTT
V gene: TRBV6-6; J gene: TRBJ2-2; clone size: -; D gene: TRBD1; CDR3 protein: CASTTLAGGTMNTEEMFF; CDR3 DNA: TGTGCCAGCACCACTTTAGCAGGGGGCACGATGAACACCGAGGAGATGTTTTTT
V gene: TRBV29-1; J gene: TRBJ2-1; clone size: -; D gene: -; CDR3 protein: CSARQTTSEQLF; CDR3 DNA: TGCAGCGCCCGACAGACGACCAGTGAGCAGTTATTC
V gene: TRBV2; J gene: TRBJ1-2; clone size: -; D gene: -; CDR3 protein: CASKTTNYGYTF; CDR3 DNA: TGTGCCAGCAAGACTACTAACTATGGCTACACCTTC
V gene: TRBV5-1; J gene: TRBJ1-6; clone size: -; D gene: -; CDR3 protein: CASSTQEDNSPLHF; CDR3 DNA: TGCGCCAGCAGTACCCAGGAAGATAATTCACCCCTCCACTTT
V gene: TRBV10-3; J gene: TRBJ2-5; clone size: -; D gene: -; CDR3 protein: CAISESNGDLETQYF; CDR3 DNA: TGTGCCATCAGTGAGTCGAATGGGGACCTCGAGACCCAGTACTTT
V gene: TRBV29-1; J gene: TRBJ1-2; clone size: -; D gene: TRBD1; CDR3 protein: CRVWTGPFYDYTF; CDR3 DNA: TGCAGGGTGTGGACAGGGCCTTTCTATGACTACACCTTC
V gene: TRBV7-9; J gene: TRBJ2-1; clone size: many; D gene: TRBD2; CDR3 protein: CASSPTSGSGKNEQFF; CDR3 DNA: TGTGCCAGCAGCCCGACTAGCGGGAGTGGGAAGAATGAGCAGTTCTTC
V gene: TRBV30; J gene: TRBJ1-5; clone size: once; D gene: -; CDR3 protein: CVWSSDSNQSQHF; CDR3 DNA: TGTGTCTGGAGTTCAGATAGCAATCAGTCCCAGCATTTT
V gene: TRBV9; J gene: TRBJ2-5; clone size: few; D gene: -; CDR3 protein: CASSVASYTETQYF; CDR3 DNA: TGTGCCAGCAGCGTAGCTAGCTATACGGAGACCCAGTACTTC
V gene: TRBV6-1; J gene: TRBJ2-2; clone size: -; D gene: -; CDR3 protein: CASSPDGRVTVELFF; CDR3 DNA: TGTGCCAGCAGTCCCGACGGCCGGGTCACCGTGGAGCTGTTTTTT
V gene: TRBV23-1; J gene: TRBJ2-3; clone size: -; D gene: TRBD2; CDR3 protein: CASSQGLAGGPKDTQYF; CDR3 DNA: TGCGCCAGCAGTCAAGGACTAGCGGGGGGGCCGAAAGACACGCAGTATTTT
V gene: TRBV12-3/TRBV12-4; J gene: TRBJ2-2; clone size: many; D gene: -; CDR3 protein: CASSFAGANTGELFF; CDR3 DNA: TGTGCCAGCAGTTTCGCGGGCGCGAACACCGGGGAGCTGTTTTTT
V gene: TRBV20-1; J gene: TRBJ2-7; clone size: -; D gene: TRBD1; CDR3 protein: CSAITGTGTGEQYF; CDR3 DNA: TGCAGTGCTATTACCGGGACAGGCACGGGCGAGCAGTACTTC
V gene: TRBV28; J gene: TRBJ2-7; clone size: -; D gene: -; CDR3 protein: CASSRQRHYEQYF; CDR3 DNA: TGTGCCAGCAGTCGACAGCGTCACTACGAGCAGTACTTC
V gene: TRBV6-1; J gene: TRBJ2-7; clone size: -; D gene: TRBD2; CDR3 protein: CTSGGYEQCF; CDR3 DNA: TGTACTAGCGGCGGTTACGAGCAGTGCTTC
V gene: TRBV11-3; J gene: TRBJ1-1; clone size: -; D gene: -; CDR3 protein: CAGSVDSALNTEAFF; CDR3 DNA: TGTGCCGGCAGCGTCGATTCTGCCCTGAACACTGAAGCCTTCTTT
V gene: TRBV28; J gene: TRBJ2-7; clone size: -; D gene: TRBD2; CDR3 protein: CASSLTGGIYEQYF; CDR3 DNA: TGTGCCAGCAGTTTGACGGGGGGGATCTACGAGCAGTACTTC
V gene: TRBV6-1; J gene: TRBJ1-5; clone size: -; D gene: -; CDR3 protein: CACSEEPQHF; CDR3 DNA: TGTGCCTGTAGTGAAGAGCCCCAGCATTTT
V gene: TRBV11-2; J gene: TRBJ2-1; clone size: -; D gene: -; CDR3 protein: CASSLAEQLF; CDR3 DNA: TGTGCCAGCAGCTTAGCTGAGCAGTTGTTC
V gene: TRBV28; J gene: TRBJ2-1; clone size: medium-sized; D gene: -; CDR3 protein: CASRGGGGVGEQFF; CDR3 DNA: TGTGCCAGCAGAGGGGGGGGAGGTGTCGGTGAGCAGTTCTTC
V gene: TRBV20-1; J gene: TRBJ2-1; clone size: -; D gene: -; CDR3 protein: CSASPWRVNNEQFF; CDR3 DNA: TGCAGTGCTAGTCCCTGGAGGGTGAACAATGAGCAGTTCTTC
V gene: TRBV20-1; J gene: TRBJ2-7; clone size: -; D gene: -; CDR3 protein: CSASIYSYEQYF; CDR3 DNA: TGCAGTGCTAGTATCTACTCCTACGAGCAGTACTTC
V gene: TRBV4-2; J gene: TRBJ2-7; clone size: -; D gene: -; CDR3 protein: CAGSQDELASTYEQYF; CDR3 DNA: TGTGCCGGCAGCCAAGATGAACTAGCCAGCACCTACGAACAGTACTTC
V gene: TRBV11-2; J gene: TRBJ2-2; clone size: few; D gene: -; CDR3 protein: CVSSLATISHPFF; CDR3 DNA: TGTGTTAGCAGCTTAGCGACTATTTCTCATCCGTTTTTT
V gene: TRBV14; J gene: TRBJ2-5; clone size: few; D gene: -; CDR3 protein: CASSQETYRVGETQYF; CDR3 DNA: TGTGCCAGCAGCCAAGAAACATACAGGGTCGGAGAGACCCAGTACTTC
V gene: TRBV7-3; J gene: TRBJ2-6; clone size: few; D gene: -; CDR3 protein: CASSLTGGRGANVLTF; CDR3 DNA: TGTGCCAGCAGCTTAACGGGGGGACGTGGGGCCAACGTCCTGACTTTC
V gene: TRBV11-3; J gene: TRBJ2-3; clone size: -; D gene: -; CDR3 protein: CASSLVEDTRYF; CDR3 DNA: TGTGCCAGCAGCTTAGTGGAAGATACGCGGTATTTT
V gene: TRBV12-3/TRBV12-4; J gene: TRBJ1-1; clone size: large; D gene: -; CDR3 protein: CASSFTNTEAFF; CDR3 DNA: TGTGCCAGCAGTTTCACAAACACTGAAGCTTTCTTT
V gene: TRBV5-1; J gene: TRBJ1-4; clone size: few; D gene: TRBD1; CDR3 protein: CASSLTGADEKLFF; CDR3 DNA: TGCGCCAGCAGCTTGACAGGGGCGGATGAAAAACTGTTTTTT